The clone carrying this T cell receptor beta chain was observed once. CDR1 SNHLY and CDR2 FYNNEI come from the germline V gene. This CDR3 has 13 amino acids. V lost 2 bases and J 12 bases, leaving 13 bases between the germline ends. This entry is derived from a study of blood T cell repertoires in COVID-19. Whole-study context: The samples span acute and convalescent COVID-19 from the United States, Italy and Spain. PBMCs, B-cell-depleted T cells, or T cells were the source of the cDNA or gDNA that made up the material.

Under the authors' procedure: Reference gene primer amplification gave estimated nucleated cell counts. Measured with immunoSEQ multiplex PCR; TCRdb has only the in-frame clones, and not every one. V, J and clone size are taken as reported in that table, and D and trimming were inferred from the DNA itself. Among approximately 120,000 clones listed, about three quarters were seen once. Sequenced: peripheral blood. The receptor was derived from a woman aged 70-85 years with acute or convalescent COVID-19. V and J are TRBV2 and TRBJ1-4; TRBD1 might be the D (6 bases). The CDR3 here is CASSENRGAELFF. The CDR3 coding sequence is TGTGCCAGCAGTGAAAATCGGGGGGCGGAACTGTTTTTT. Together with reference TRBV2 and TRBJ1-4, the CDR3 gives the full variable domain: EPEVTQTPSHQVTQMGQEVILRCVPISNHLYFYWYRQILGQKVEFLVSFYNNEISEKSEIFDDQFSVERPDGSNFTLKIRSTKLEDSAMYFCASSENRGAELFFGSGTQLSVL.